A single T cell receptor beta chain is shown here with its context. This clone's antigen is unknown. No qualities accompany the bases; no much larger clone lies one base away. The data derive from a study of blood T cell repertoires in COVID-19 (dated by TCRdb to 2020 to 2022). Broadly, across the study: The collaborator samples originated in the United States, Italy and Spain and spanned the acute and convalescent phases of COVID-19. Where available, HLA class I and class II types were obtained from metadata supplied by the sample provider rather than from assay-based typing. The repertoires were released in a freely available public database meant as a resource for research on the immune response to SARS-CoV-2. Samples came from the ongoing ImmuneRACE study (first 160 participants) plus 1,254 subjects from 6 global collaborators. Deeply sampled blood TCRbeta repertoires from subjects exposed to, actively infected with, or recovered from COVID-19 were included in the dataset. Sample metadata almost always included a de-identified subject ID, COVID-19 status, age in years and sex. The prospective study material was composed of cDNA or gDNA derived from T cells, B-cell-depleted T cells, or PBMCs. General study outcomes and caveats: The amount of clinical and demographic metadata varied by source and participant and was provided uncurated.

Enrolling through a virtual design, the prospective study's participants ranged in age from about 18 to 89 years and lived across 24 United States geographic areas. To assign participants to cohorts, the prospective study relied on clinical history that participants themselves reported in a screening survey and a study questionnaire. Mobile phlebotomists in the prospective study collected whole blood, serum and a nasopharyngeal or oropharyngeal swab from every participant. Prospective study participants could optionally give additional blood draws and questionnaires over an approximately two-month period. Before DNA extraction, prospective study blood samples were shipped either frozen or at room temperature. The immunoSEQ Assay, a bias-controlled multiplex PCR, was used to amplify TCRbeta CDR3 regions from genomic DNA. The published analysis was carried out like this. Within the assay, amplification of reference gene primers was used to estimate how many nucleated cells each sample contained. Sequence reads were collapsed and filtered to measure the absolute abundance of every unique TCRbeta CDR3 rearrangement. For each sample, productive Simpson clonality was calculated by taking the square root of Simpson's diversity index across productive rearrangements. Sourced from immuneACCESS, this table was stored by TCRdb with only in-frame sequences that have V and J called. A share of the clones is absent; for the studies checked, an unresolved V gene accounts for under half, and the remainder has no known explanation. V, J and clone size were drawn from that table, and D and trimming were deduced from the DNA. This sample has about 240,000 clones in its table, and roughly 86% of those were observed once. The ten largest clonotypes hold 2.6% of the sample.

The clonotype originates from a woman aged 25 to 39 with acute COVID-19. Sequencing was carried out using PBMCs or T cells enriched from blood (not recorded which).

The encoded CDR3 is CASSYFRGARGEKLFF. In nucleotide form, the sequence is TGTGCCAGCAGTTACTTCAGGGGGGCGCGGGGTGAAAAACTGTTTTTT. The rearrangement joined TRBV6-5 to TRBJ1-4; 7 bases in the middle match TRBD1. CDR1 and CDR2 are drawn from the germline V gene: MNHEY, SVGAGI. The CDR3 starts with the cysteine, ends with the phenylalanine, and has 16 residues. Only the CDR3 portion is preserved as DNA: 48 bases, with reading frame beginning at the first base. Trimming takes 1 base off V and 7 bases off J; junction bases not matched to a gene: 9.